This T cell receptor (beta chain) stems from a study of CD8 T cells in Susac syndrome. Germline CDR1 reads SGHTA; CDR2 reads FQGNSA. V lost 5 bases, J lost 0 bases, and 16 bases stayed unmatched. This CDR3 comprises 19 residues. RNA was extracted with the RNeasy kit, and a quantity of roughly 0.5 to 1 ug was reverse transcribed using random hexamers. Across 54 Vbeta and 13 Jbeta, TCR beta CDR3 was amplified with immunoSEQ multiplex PCR. TCRdb re-called the immunoSEQ multiplex PCR reads with MiXCR, one entry per CDR3 protein. The repertoire holds roughly 180,000 distinct CDR3 sequences, with approximately 94% as singletons. FACS was used to enrich TEMRA cells, whereas the CD8+ and CD4+ T cells were obtained by negative isolation.

The genes are TRBV7-2 and TRBJ1-2, with TRBD1 identical over 9 bases. This TCR derives from a human donor in good health. Sequencing was performed on CD4+ T cells from PBMCs. The CDR3 DNA reads as TGTGCCAGCAGCCCGACCAGGGGGACAGGGATAACTACTAACTATGGCTACACCTTC. Translation gives CASSPTRGTGITTNYGYTF.